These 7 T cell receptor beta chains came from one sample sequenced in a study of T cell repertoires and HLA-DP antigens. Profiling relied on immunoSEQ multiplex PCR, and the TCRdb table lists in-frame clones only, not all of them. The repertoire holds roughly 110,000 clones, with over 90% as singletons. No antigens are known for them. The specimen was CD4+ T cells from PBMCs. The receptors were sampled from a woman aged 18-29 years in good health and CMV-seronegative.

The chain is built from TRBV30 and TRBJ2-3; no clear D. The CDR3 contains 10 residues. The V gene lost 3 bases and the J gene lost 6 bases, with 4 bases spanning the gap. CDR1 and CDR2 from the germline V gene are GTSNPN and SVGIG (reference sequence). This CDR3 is CAWSRDTQYF. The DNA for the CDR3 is TGTGCCTGGAGCCGGGATACGCAGTATTTT. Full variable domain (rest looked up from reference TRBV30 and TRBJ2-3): SQTIHQWPATLVQPVGSPLSLECTVEGTSNPNLYWYRQAAGRGLQLLFYSVGIGQISSEVPQNLSASRPQDRQFILSSKKLLLSDSGFYLCAWSRDTQYFGPGTRLTVL.

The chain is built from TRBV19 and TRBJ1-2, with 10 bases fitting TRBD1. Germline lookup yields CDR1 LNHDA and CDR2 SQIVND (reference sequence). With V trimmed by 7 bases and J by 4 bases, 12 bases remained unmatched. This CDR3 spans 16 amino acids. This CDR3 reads CASTRTGQGILYGYTF. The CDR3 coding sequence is TGTGCCAGTACCAGAACGGGACAGGGGATTCTCTATGGCTACACCTTC.

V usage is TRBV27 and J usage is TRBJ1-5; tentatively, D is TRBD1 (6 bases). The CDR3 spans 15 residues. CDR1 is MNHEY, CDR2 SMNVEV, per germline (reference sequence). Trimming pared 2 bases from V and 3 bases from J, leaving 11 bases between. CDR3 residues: CASSLGGALNQPQHF. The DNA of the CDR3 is TGTGCCAGCAGTTTAGGGGGGGCTCTCAATCAGCCCCAGCATTTT.

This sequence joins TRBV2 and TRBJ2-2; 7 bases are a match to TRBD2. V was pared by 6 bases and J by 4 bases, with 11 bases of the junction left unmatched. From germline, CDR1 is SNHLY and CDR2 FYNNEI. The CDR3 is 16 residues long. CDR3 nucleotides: TGTGCCAGCAGCCCAGCTCTGGGGGGGACCACCGGGGAGCTGTTTTTT. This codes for CASSPALGGTTGELFF.

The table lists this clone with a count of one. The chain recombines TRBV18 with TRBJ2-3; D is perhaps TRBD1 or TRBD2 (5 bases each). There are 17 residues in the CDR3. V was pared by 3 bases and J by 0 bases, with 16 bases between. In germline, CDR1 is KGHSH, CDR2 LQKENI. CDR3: CASSPLRGPYSTDTQYF. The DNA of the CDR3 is TGTGCCAGCTCACCCCTCCGGGGACCCTATAGCACAGATACGCAGTATTTT.

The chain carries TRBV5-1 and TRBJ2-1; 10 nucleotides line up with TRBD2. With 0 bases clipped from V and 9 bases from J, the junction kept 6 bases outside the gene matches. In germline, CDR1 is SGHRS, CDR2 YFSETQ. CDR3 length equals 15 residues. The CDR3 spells CASSLALAGEGEQFF. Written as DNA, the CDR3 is TGCGCCAGCAGCTTGGCTCTAGCGGGAGAAGGTGAGCAGTTCTTC.

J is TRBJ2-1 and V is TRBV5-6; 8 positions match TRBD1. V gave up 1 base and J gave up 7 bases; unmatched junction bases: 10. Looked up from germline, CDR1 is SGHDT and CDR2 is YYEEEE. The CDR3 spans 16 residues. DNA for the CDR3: TGTGCCAGCAGCTTGACAGGGGGAAATCTATGGAATGAGCAGTTCTTC. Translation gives CASSLTGGNLWNEQFF.